The 5 T cell receptor beta chains reported below all come from one sample, sequenced in a study of blood T cell repertoires in COVID-19. Repertoires were generated with immunoSEQ multiplex PCR, while TCRdb's copy carries only in-frame clones and drops some. The data contain about 150,000 clones, about 86% of them singletons. The sample consisted of peripheral blood. The receptors derive from a woman aged 60-70 years with acute or convalescent COVID-19.

For the CDR3, the DNA is TGTGCCAGCAGTTTACAGGGGGCCCGGGGCACTGAAGCTTTCTTT. It specifies CASSLQGARGTEAFF. The rearrangement uses TRBV6-6 and TRBJ1-1, with 9 bases lining up with TRBD1. V lost 4 bases and J lost 4; bases outside the gene matches: 7. The length of the CDR3 is 15 residues. Germline V CDR1 and CDR2: MNHNY, SVGAGI (reference sequence).

This chain connects TRBV25-1 to TRBJ1-2, with a weak D call TRBD1 (5 bases). V lost 2 bases, J lost 2 bases, and 6 bases lay in between. Germline CDR1 is MGHDK and CDR2 is SYGVNS. The CDR3 has 13 residues. The CDR3 here is CASSEQGNYGYTF. CDR3 DNA: TGTGCCAGCAGTGAACAGGGAAACTATGGCTACACCTTC.

The V call is TRBV2, the J call TRBJ2-7, with 8 bases that match TRBD2. Germline CDR1 SNHLY, CDR2 FYNNEI. This CDR3 is built from 15 residues. With V trimmed by 2 bases and J by 2 bases, 5 bases remained unmatched. CDR3 residues: CASSEFRGGTYEQYF. CDR3 DNA sequence: TGTGCCAGCAGTGAATTCCGGGGGGGTACCTACGAGCAGTACTTC. Together with reference TRBV2 and TRBJ2-7, the CDR3 gives the full variable domain: EPEVTQTPSHQVTQMGQEVILRCVPISNHLYFYWYRQILGQKVEFLVSFYNNEISEKSEIFDDQFSVERPDGSNFTLKIRSTKLEDSAMYFCASSEFRGGTYEQYFGPGTRLTVT.

The chain is built from TRBV5-1 and TRBJ1-1; 9 bases agree with TRBD1. From germline, CDR1 is SGHRS and CDR2 YFSETQ. V gave up 6 bases and J gave up 7 bases; unmatched junction bases: 10. The CDR3 loop spans 14 amino acids. The CDR3 protein is CASIYNWGQGEAFF. CDR3 sequence (DNA): TGCGCCAGCATCTATAACTGGGGACAGGGTGAAGCTTTCTTT.

The chain links TRBV19 to TRBJ2-7, with D possibly TRBD1 on 6 matching bases. Trimming left V 3 bases short and J 0 bases short, with 9 bases between. The CDR3 consists of 14 residues. CDR1 and CDR2 from the germline V gene are LNHDA and SQIVND (reference sequence). The CDR3 DNA reads as TGTGCCAGTAGTATGGGGACACTCTCCTACGAGCAGTACTTC. Its translation is CASSMGTLSYEQYF.